This TCR beta chain was obtained from a study of tumor-infiltrating lymphocytes in localized non-small cell lung cancer (dated by TCRdb to 2020 to 2023). In the study overall: Several histologies were represented in the cohort, which also included both smokers and never-smokers as well as patients whose samples were collected after neoadjuvant chemotherapy. From each patient came resected tumor tissue plus uninvolved lung tissue from that same patient, and the uninvolved lung tissue was described as non-adjacent to the tumor. The same patients underwent several integrated assays, with TCR sequencing performed together with flow cytometry, multiplex immunofluorescence, RNA-seq, exome sequencing and proteomics. In total, the ICON cohort consisted of roughly 150 surgical patients with localized non-small cell lung cancer who had their tumors resected. The paired tumor versus uninvolved lung comparison of immunoSEQ T-cell fraction included fewer than 65 patients. What the study reported, not specific to this receptor: Because assay coverage varied across patients depending on available tissue quantity, TCR sequencing was performed for only a subset of the cohort. Tumor T-cell fraction from TCR sequencing was not associated with recurrence-free survival (p = 0.61). The TCR-derived T-cell fraction showed no difference between the flow cytometry-defined immunotypes IM1 (good prognosis) and IM2 (poor prognosis). Because different pieces of the same tissue were used for different assays, technical variation could not be separated from intratumor heterogeneity. TCRbeta sequencing supported higher T cell infiltration in tumors than in uninvolved lung tissue, consistent with immunofluorescence CD3 counts.

The T-cell fraction in tumor and uninvolved lung tissue was obtained from TCR sequencing using the immunoSEQ assay. As for how the authors treated the data: In the survival analysis, patients were divided into a high T-cell fraction group (upper tertile) and a low T-cell fraction group (lower two tertiles), and the two groups were compared using a log-rank test. A signed-rank test was used to test differences in T-cell fraction between paired tumor and uninvolved lung samples. TCRdb provides this immuneACCESS table in a form limited to in-frame rearrangements. Some clones are lacking; in checked studies, under half of them reflect an unresolved V gene, and why the rest are absent is not known. V and J calls and clone size are copied from that table; D and trimming were computed from the DNA. This sample is represented by 8,000 to 9,500 clones; roughly 82% of them were singletons. Of the sample, approximately 4.8% is held by the ten largest clones.

Patient enrollment in ICON started in the first half of 2016, and the final patient was enrolled in 2018. In a subcohort of about 76 patients, fresh tumor and matched uninvolved tissue were collected for in-depth immune analyses, with TCR sequencing among those analyses. DNA isolated from bulk tissue, without cell sorting, was used for TCR sequencing. The germline V gene encodes CDR1 SGHDN and CDR2 FVKESK. Trimming costs V 8 bases and J 2 bases, and their ends lie 13 bases apart. The CDR3 contains 13 residues, cysteine and phenylalanine counted. The sequence is cut down to CDR3 DNA, 39 bases in frame from base 1. As concerns this clone: No cognate antigen has been identified for it. Per-base quality was not reported, and no clone a single base away is much larger than it.

The TCR sequence derives from a human donor with non-small cell lung cancer. The receptor chain draws on TRBV14 and TRBJ2-7; the D gene is perhaps TRBD1 or TRBD2, each of them matching over 5 bases. Input material: lung tumor tissue. The CDR3: CASRAWDAYEQYF. The DNA reads TGTGCCAGCCGCGCTTGGGACGCCTACGAGCAGTACTTC.